Each of the 21 T cell receptor beta chains below was sequenced from the same sample in a study of shared clonotypes between healthy human individuals. Method: immunoSEQ multiplex PCR; TCRdb's copy keeps in-frame clones and lacks some. The table shows over 850,000 clones, with about four fifths occurring only once. The sample consisted of memory CD4+ T cells from PBMCs. Stated subset: CD45RA-negative fraction. Receptor source: a man between 18 and 29 years old in good health. Some clones in this sample may be carry-over from other donors' samples.

J is TRBJ1-2 and V is TRBV11-2; possible D gene TRBD1, 5 bases. The CDR3 runs 16 residues. V lost 2 bases to trimming and J lost 4 bases, with 17 bases between them. Germline V gene lookup returns CDR1 SGHAT and CDR2 FQNNGV. DNA for the CDR3: TGTGCCAGCAGCTTACAGACGGTGGGGGGAGGCTATGGCTACACCTTC. Translation: CASSLQTVGGGYGYTF.

The chain is built from TRBV7-9 and TRBJ1-2, with D unresolved. The CDR3 runs to 14 residues. Looked up from germline, CDR1 is SEHNR and CDR2 is FQNEAQ (reference sequence). Trimming took 1 base from V and 4 from J, leaving 10 bases between them. The chain's CDR3 is CASSLGEASYGYTF. The CDR3, as DNA: TGTGCCAGCAGCTTAGGGGAGGCGAGCTATGGCTACACCTTC.

This chain links TRBV7-9 with TRBJ1-5, with unresolved D. Germline values: CDR1 SEHNR, CDR2 FQNEAQ (reference sequence). Trimming removed 4 bases at V and 8 bases at J, with 12 bases between. The CDR3 covers 13 residues. CDR3 in DNA: TGTGCCAGCAGCTCGGACGGGTGGGAGCCCCAGCATTTT. Its translation is CASSSDGWEPQHF.

V usage is TRBV5-1 and J usage is TRBJ2-5; D assignment may be TRBD1 or TRBD2 (6 bases each). V gave up 7 bases and J gave up 2 bases, with 18 bases separating them. Germline CDR1 reads SGHRS; CDR2 reads YFSETQ. This CDR3 is built from 15 residues. The CDR3 region is CASSRGDAVQETQYF. The CDR3 DNA follows: TGCGCCAGCTCAAGGGGGGACGCGGTTCAAGAGACCCAGTACTTC.

The chain carries TRBV7-9 and TRBJ1-5; 10 nucleotides match TRBD1. The CDR3 loop spans 15 amino acids. Germline lookup yields CDR1 SEHNR and CDR2 FQNEAQ (reference sequence). V gave up 7 bases and J gave up 4 bases; unmatched junction bases: 7. CDR3 sequence: CASTLMGQGNQPQHF. The DNA of the CDR3 is TGTGCCAGCACCTTGATGGGACAGGGGAATCAGCCCCAGCATTTT.

The chain combines TRBV5-5 with TRBJ2-7; TRBD2 is a possible D gene (6 bases). The V end was cut by 2 bases, the J end by 0 bases, with 12 bases between. This CDR3 has 15 amino acids. Per the germline V gene, CDR1 is SGHKS and CDR2 is YYEKEE (reference sequence). CDR3 coding DNA: TGTGCCAGCAGCTTAGGGACTCCTCACTCCTACGAGCAGTACTTC. Its protein is CASSLGTPHSYEQYF.

This rearrangement joins TRBV7-2 to TRBJ2-7, with 10 positions matching TRBD2. This CDR3 spans 15 amino acids. Unmatched junction bases numbered 6, after V lost 5 bases and J lost 2 bases. Germline V gene data show CDR1 as SGHTA and CDR2 as FQGNSA. The CDR3 sequence: CASSTTSGKAYEQYF. CDR3 nucleotides: TGTGCCAGCAGCACAACTAGCGGGAAGGCCTACGAGCAGTACTTC. Variable domain in full (rest from reference TRBV7-2 and TRBJ2-7): GAGVSQSPSNKVTEKGKDVELRCDPISGHTALYWYRQSLGQGLEFLIYFQGNSAPDKSGLPSDRFSAERTGGSVSTLTIQRTQQEDSAVYLCASSTTSGKAYEQYFGPGTRLTVT.

The rearrangement links TRBV20-1 to TRBJ1-4; no reliable D call. The CDR3 contains 10 residues. V gave up 5 bases and J gave up 7 bases, with 5 bases separating them. From germline, CDR1 is DFQATT and CDR2 SNEGSKA (reference sequence). The CDR3 spells CSAGSEKLFF. As DNA, the CDR3 is TGCAGTGCTGGAAGTGAAAAACTGTTTTTT.

This clone was seen a few times. The chain employs TRBV19 and TRBJ1-5; unclear D gene. The V and J ends lost 9 bases and 3 bases respectively, with 12 bases between them. CDR1 and CDR2 (germline): LNHDA, SQIVND (reference sequence). The CDR3 contains 13 residues. The CDR3 here is CARRPQDNQPQHF. The CDR3 bases are TGTGCCAGACGCCCCCAGGACAATCAGCCCCAGCATTTT.

This chain links TRBV28 with TRBJ1-4; D remains unclear. V was trimmed by 6 bases and J by 8 bases, leaving 10 bases between them. From germline, CDR1 is MDHEN and CDR2 SYDVKM. The CDR3 loop spans 12 amino acids. In nucleotides, the CDR3 is TGTGCCAGCAGGGATGTAGGAGAAAAACTGTTTTTT. As protein: CASRDVGEKLFF. The whole variable domain, filled in from reference TRBV28 and TRBJ1-4, reads DVKVTQSSRYLVKRTGEKVFLECVQDMDHENMFWYRQDPGLGLRLIYFSYDVKMKEKGDIPEGYSVSREKKERFSLILESASTNQTSMYLCASRDVGEKLFFGSGTQLSVL.

The genes are TRBV28 and TRBJ2-2; TRBD2 matches at 9 bases. Trimming at V came to 8 bases and at J to 4 bases, leaving 8 bases not matched to a gene. The CDR3 loop spans 15 amino acids. The germline CDR1 and CDR2 sequences are MDHEN and SYDVKM. In DNA form, the CDR3 reads TGTGCCAGCCGGCCGGGCGGGAGGGGCACCGGGGAGCTGTTTTTT. This gives the protein CASRPGGRGTGELFF. The variable domain in full, completed from reference TRBV28 and TRBJ2-2, reads DVKVTQSSRYLVKRTGEKVFLECVQDMDHENMFWYRQDPGLGLRLIYFSYDVKMKEKGDIPEGYSVSREKKERFSLILESASTNQTSMYLCASRPGGRGTGELFFGEGSRLTVL.

The chain carries TRBV11-2 and TRBJ2-5, with D uncertain. The CDR3 sequence is 13 residues long. CDR1 is SGHAT, CDR2 FQNNGV, per germline. The V end was cut by 3 bases, the J end by 5 bases, with 10 bases between. The CDR3 DNA reads as TGTGCCAGCAGCTTTGGGTTAGGCGAGACCCAGTACTTC. As protein: CASSFGLGETQYF.

About this clone: The same CDR3 also results from other DNA sequences found in this sample. The V gene is TRBV7-2, the J gene TRBJ2-3, with D perhaps matching TRBD1 (5 bases). Trimming left V 0 bases short and J 0 bases short, with 7 bases between. Per germline, CDR1 SGHTA and CDR2 FQGNSA. The CDR3 has 15 amino acids. The CDR3 loop reads CASSLAPGSTDTQYF. The DNA for the CDR3 is TGTGCCAGCAGCTTAGCGCCAGGGAGCACAGATACGCAGTATTTT.

J is TRBJ2-5 and V is TRBV4-1, with D tentatively TRBD1 or TRBD2 (5 bases each). V was cut by 3 bases and J by 5 bases, with 22 bases left in between. Germline V lookup: CDR1 MGHRA, CDR2 YSYEKL. The length of the CDR3 is 17 residues. The chain's CDR3 is CASSQSSGTQLGETQYF. The CDR3 bases are TGCGCCAGCAGCCAGAGTTCCGGGACCCAGCTGGGGGAGACCCAGTACTTC.

CDR3 coding DNA: TGTGCCAGCAGCCCACCTTTAGGGGGTGTGAACACTGAAGCTTTCTTT. Protein product: CASSPPLGGVNTEAFF. The chain joins TRBV7-2 to TRBJ1-1; possible D gene TRBD1, 6 bases. CDR1 and CDR2 from the germline V gene are SGHTA and FQGNSA. The CDR3 totals 16 residues. Deletions cut 5 bases from V and 0 bases from J, with 16 bases between.

V is TRBV4-1 and J is TRBJ2-5, with a tentative D call TRBD2 (5 bases). The V gene's germline CDR1 is MGHRA and CDR2 YSYEKL. V was pared by 2 bases and J by 1 base, with 11 bases between. The CDR3 totals 15 residues. CDR3 in DNA: TGCGCCAGCAGCCAACTACTAGGAACCCAAGAGACCCAGTACTTC. Amino acids: CASSQLLGTQETQYF.

The V gene is TRBV5-1, the J gene TRBJ2-7; no definite D call. The CDR3 length is 13 residues. The V end was cut by 0 bases, the J end by 4 bases, with 8 bases between. Germline CDR1 SGHRS, CDR2 YFSETQ. The CDR3 coding sequence is TGCGCCAGCAGCTTGGGGATGGCTTACGAGCAGTACTTC. The encoded protein is CASSLGMAYEQYF. The variable domain in full, with the rest retrieved from reference TRBV5-1 and TRBJ2-7, is KAGVTQTPRYLIKTRGQQVTLSCSPISGHRSVSWYQQTPGQGLQFLFEYFSETQRNKGNFPGRFSGRQFSNSRSEMNVSTLELGDSALYLCASSLGMAYEQYFGPGTRLTVT.

V usage is TRBV10-3 and J usage is TRBJ2-1; TRBD2 aligns across 11 bases. Looked up from germline, CDR1 is ENHRY and CDR2 is SYGVKD. V dropped 11 bases and J dropped 3; count of bases not matched to a gene: 6. CDR3 length: 14 amino acids. CDR3 in amino acids: CAAGGTSGYNEQFF. The CDR3 coding sequence is TGTGCCGCCGGGGGGACTAGCGGCTACAATGAGCAGTTCTTC.

The chain couples TRBV6-5 to TRBJ2-7; maybe TRBD2 (6 bases). This CDR3 has 14 amino acids. V shed 7 bases and J shed 5 bases, with 18 bases lying between them. Germline V gives CDR1 MNHEY, CDR2 SVGAGI. The CDR3 loop is CASTESGGTDEQYF. CDR3 DNA sequence: TGTGCCAGCACTGAGAGCGGAGGGACGGACGAGCAGTACTTC.

The chain has TRBV11-3 and TRBJ2-1, with D possibly TRBD2 on 5 matching bases. The CDR3 totals 19 residues. Germline CDR1 and CDR2: SGHNT and YENEEA. The V end lost 0 bases, the J end lost 0 bases, and 18 bases lay between the germline ends. The CDR3 protein is CASSLDKVLVGDSYNEQFF. The CDR3, as DNA: TGTGCCAGCAGCTTAGATAAGGTATTAGTCGGGGACTCCTACAATGAGCAGTTCTTC. The full variable domain, its missing parts supplied by reference TRBV11-3 and TRBJ2-1, is EAGVVQSPRYKIIEKKQPVAFWCNPISGHNTLYWYLQNLGQGPELLIRYENEEAVDDSQLPKDRFSAERLKGVDSTLKIQPAELGDSAVYLCASSLDKVLVGDSYNEQFFGPGTRLTVL.

The chain is built from TRBV9 and TRBJ2-7, with TRBD2 matching over 8 bases. V dropped 6 bases and J dropped 7; count of bases not matched to a gene: 9. The CDR3 runs 13 residues. Per germline, CDR1 SGDLS and CDR2 YYNGEE. The CDR3 DNA sequence: TGTGCCAGCAATCCCGCGGGGGGTTGGGAGCAGTACTTC. It is translated as CASNPAGGWEQYF.